This TCR beta chain derives from a study of blood T cells in healthy people across ages. The CDR3 totals 12 residues. Trimming removed 5 bases from V and 6 bases from J, with 10 bases in between. The germline gives CDR1 SGHTA, CDR2 FQGNSA. Study-level findings and limits: Estimates of diversity drawn from one million T cells were considered underestimates.

The second PCR ran 7 to 11 cycles with a sample-barcoded 5' primer and J-beta primers. TCRdb fed the 5' RACE reads into MiXCR, producing one record per CDR3 protein. The sample has roughly 800,000 distinct CDR3 sequences, 58% seen once. Extraction yielded at least 5 micrograms of total RNA per sample. Concerning this clonotype itself: Its target is not known.

This TCR was recovered from a man in his thirties or forties in good health. The sequenced sample consisted of blood. This chain links TRBV7-2 with TRBJ1-2; D is undetermined. For the CDR3, the DNA is TGTGCCAGCAGCCTGGACGGCCATGGCTACACCTTC. Translating it yields CASSLDGHGYTF.